The 28 T cell receptor beta chains in this list originate from one sample, sequenced in a study of T cell repertoires in cytomegalovirus infection (dated by TCRdb to 2018 to 2020). Sequencing used an Illumina HiSeq 1500. Starting from the raw public reads, TCRdb applied fastp trimming at Q25, assembled clones with MiXCR and retained in-frame beta chains. Rows with one shared CDR3 protein collapse into an entry with the most common genes and DNA. A total of around 290,000 distinct CDR3 sequences appear in this sample, roughly 24% of them only once. Clones ranked in the top ten supply around 14% of the sample. The sample comprised PBMCs. All receptors come from a human donor in good health (CMV status not recorded). Some clones in this sample may be carry-over from other donors' samples.

This sequence joins TRBV20-1 and TRBJ1-5, with 7 bases lining up with TRBD1. CDR1 is DFQATT, CDR2 SNEGSKA, per germline (reference sequence). V lost 1 base to trimming and J lost 6 bases; unmatched junction nucleotides: 12. The CDR3 totals 16 residues. The CDR3 DNA reads TGCAGTGCTAGAGGGGACGGCAGGGGGTTAGGTCAGCCCCAGCATTTT. Protein: CSARGDGRGLGQPQHF.

By share, this clonotype ranks as large. CDR3 region: CASSIGVPSYNEQFF. The CDR3 coding sequence is TGTGCCAGTAGTATAGGGGTCCCGTCCTACAATGAGCAGTTCTTC. The chain is built from TRBV19 and TRBJ2-1; no definite D call. This CDR3 has 15 residues. Trimming left V 1 base short and J 1 base short, with 8 bases between. Germline V gives CDR1 LNHDA, CDR2 SQIVND (reference sequence).

The table lists this clonotype with a few counts. The chain has TRBV12-3 or TRBV12-4 and TRBJ2-7; TRBD2 is a possible D gene (6 bases). The CDR3 has 14 amino acids. The ends were cut back, 4 bases at V and 6 bases at J, with 16 bases in the middle. CDR3 coding DNA: TGTGCCAGCAGTTCCTCGGGACTCATCGGCGAGCAGTACTTC. It encodes CASSSSGLIGEQYF.

This clonotype is categorized as medium-sized (0.01 to 0.1%). The chain couples TRBV7-7 to TRBJ2-1; D remains unclear. In germline, CDR1 is SSHAT, CDR2 FNYEAQ (reference sequence). V was cut by 3 bases and J by 0 bases, with 9 bases left in between. This CDR3 region has 15 residues. CDR3 bases: TGTGCCAGCAGCTTTGACATGAGCTCCTACAATGAGCAGTTCTTC. Translated: CASSFDMSSYNEQFF.

The sample holds a few counts of this clonotype. The rearrangement links TRBV19 to TRBJ2-5; D is unclear. This CDR3 is 11 amino acids long. The V gene lost 6 bases and the J gene lost 7 bases, with 9 bases spanning the gap. The V gene's germline CDR1 is LNHDA and CDR2 SQIVND (reference sequence). CDR3 region: CASRSLGTQYF. CDR3 sequence (DNA): TGTGCCAGTAGGTCCCTCGGGACCCAGTACTTC.

This clonotype was found a few times. The chain combines TRBV20-1 with TRBJ1-5, with 8 bases identical to TRBD1. CDR1 and CDR2 (germline): DFQATT, SNEGSKA (reference sequence). Trimming at V came to 5 bases and at J to 3 bases, leaving 15 bases not matched to a gene. The CDR3 has 17 amino acids. DNA of the CDR3: TGCAGTGCTTTGAATCTAGAGGGACAGGCGAACAATCAGCCCCAGCATTTT. Translated: CSALNLEGQANNQPQHF.

This chain joins TRBV11-2 and TRBJ2-5, with 9 bases that match TRBD2. The CDR3 runs 16 residues. The V gene's germline CDR1 is SGHAT and CDR2 FQNNGV. V was pared by 1 base and J by 10 bases, with 13 bases of the junction left unmatched. The CDR3 nucleotides are TGTGCCAGCAGCTTAGGTGATACTAGCGGGTCAGCTGTCCAGTACTTC. It specifies CASSLGDTSGSAVQYF. Full variable domain (remainder filled in from reference TRBV11-2 and TRBJ2-5): EAGVAQSPRYKIIEKRQSVAFWCNPISGHATLYWYQQILGQGPKLLIQFQNNGVVDDSQLPKDRFSAERLKGVDSTLKIQPAKLEDSAVYLCASSLGDTSGSAVQYFGPGTRLLVL.

This clonotype was seen ten or more times. V usage is TRBV11-2 and J usage is TRBJ2-3; D is ambiguous. Germline CDR1 reads SGHAT; CDR2 reads FQNNGV. The CDR3 runs to 11 residues. Trimming left V 5 bases short and J 5 bases short, with 5 bases between. In DNA form, the CDR3 reads TGTGCCAGCAGCCAACAAGATACGCAGTATTTT. Amino acid sequence: CASSQQDTQYF.

The V call is TRBV19, the J call TRBJ2-7, with a weak D call TRBD1 (5 bases). V lost 4 bases and J 2 bases, leaving 18 bases between the germline ends. Germline CDR1 LNHDA, CDR2 SQIVND (reference sequence). This CDR3 contains 16 residues. CDR3 protein: CASSTFRGRATYEQYF. CDR3 coding DNA: TGTGCCAGTAGTACTTTTAGGGGCAGGGCGACCTACGAGCAGTACTTC.

This clonotype was counted once. CDR3 nucleotide sequence: TGTGCCACCAGTGATGTCCGGACAGGGGGCTTCGGGGAGCTGTTTTTT. Translating it yields CATSDVRTGGFGELFF. V usage is TRBV24-1 and J usage is TRBJ2-2, with 11 positions matching TRBD1. V trimming: 3 bases; J trimming: 7 bases; junction bases outside the gene matches: 6. The CDR3 spans 16 residues. Germline assignment: CDR1 KGHDR and CDR2 SFDVKD.

The gene calls are TRBV15 and TRBJ2-3, with 10 positions matching TRBD2. CDR3 length: 19 amino acids. V shed 0 bases and J 0 bases; nucleotides not matched to a gene: 9. Looked up from germline, CDR1 is LNHNV and CDR2 is YYDKDF (reference sequence). CDR3 loop: CATSREGAGGLPSTDTQYF. CDR3 nucleotide sequence: TGTGCCACCAGCAGAGAGGGAGCGGGGGGGCTTCCTAGCACAGATACGCAGTATTTT.

This chain joins TRBV28 and TRBJ2-7; a weak D match, TRBD2 (5 bases). CDR3 length equals 14 residues. V lost 4 bases to trimming and J lost 0 bases, with 10 bases between them. From germline, CDR1 is MDHEN and CDR2 SYDVKM. The CDR3 DNA reads as TGTGCCAGCAGTTCGGACGGGGTCTCCTACGAGCAGTACTTC. The encoded protein is CASSSDGVSYEQYF.

The sample holds a few counts of this clonotype. The rearrangement joins TRBV7-2 to TRBJ2-7; the D is unclear. V was shortened by 3 bases and J by 6 bases, with 9 bases between the two germline ends. The CDR3 has 12 residues. CDR1 and CDR2 (germline): SGHTA, FQGNSA. As DNA, the CDR3 is TGTGCCAGCAGCTTTGGTGAGCTCGAGCAGTACTTC. As protein: CASSFGELEQYF.

This clonotype was recorded many times. The chain joins TRBV7-2 to TRBJ1-1; unclear D gene. Germline V gives CDR1 SGHTA, CDR2 FQGNSA. V lost 4 bases and J 1 base, leaving 7 bases between the germline ends. CDR3 length: 13 residues. The CDR3 region has the DNA TGTGCCAGCAGCTGGCGGGAGAACACTGAAGCTTTCTTT. Translated: CASSWRENTEAFF.

The sample holds a few counts of this clonotype. The gene calls are TRBV7-2 and TRBJ1-1; 7 bases are shared with TRBD1. V gave up 1 base and J gave up 4 bases; unmatched junction bases: 3. Germline loops: CDR1 SGHTA, CDR2 FQGNSA. The length of the CDR3 is 14 residues. The CDR3 here is CASSLERQGTEAFF. DNA for the CDR3: TGTGCCAGCAGCTTAGAGAGACAGGGCACTGAAGCTTTCTTT.

V usage is TRBV27 and J usage is TRBJ2-7, with D unresolved. The CDR3 is 16 amino acids. With 5 bases removed from V and 5 bases from J, the gap between germline ends came to 22 bases. Germline lookup yields CDR1 MNHEY and CDR2 SMNVEV (reference sequence). CDR3 region: CASSPPPRFLSNEQYF. The CDR3 region has the DNA TGTGCCAGCAGTCCTCCACCCAGGTTCCTTTCGAACGAGCAGTACTTC.

The chain uses TRBV28 and TRBJ2-5, with 9 bases fitting TRBD2. The CDR3 length is 18 residues. CDR1 is MDHEN, CDR2 SYDVKM, per germline. V dropped 4 bases and J dropped 5; count of bases not matched to a gene: 17. The CDR3, as DNA: TGTGCCAGCAGTTCTATCGGCTCAGCGGGGGGCCGGGAGGAGACCCAGTACTTC. This gives the protein CASSSIGSAGGREETQYF.

This CDR3 reads CASSFSGREQFF. In nucleotides, the CDR3 is TGCGCCAGCAGCTTTTCGGGGAGGGAGCAGTTCTTC. This sequence joins TRBV5-1 and TRBJ2-1; tentatively, D is TRBD2 (6 bases). V lost 2 bases and J lost 10, with 10 bases in between. The CDR3 runs to 12 residues. The germline V gene has CDR1 SGHRS and CDR2 YFSETQ.

This clonotype was found many times. The chain couples TRBV7-2 to TRBJ2-7; the match to TRBD2 covers 13 bases. The trim removed 0 bases at V and 0 bases at J, leaving 5 bases unmatched. Germline V gene data show CDR1 as SGHTA and CDR2 as FQGNSA. The CDR3 covers 18 residues. CDR3 bases: TGTGCCAGCAGCTTAGCCACGGGACTAGCGGGGAGCTCCTACGAGCAGTACGTC. This translates into CASSLATGLAGSSYEQYV.

The rearrangement uses TRBV4-1 and TRBJ1-1; tentative D call: TRBD1 (5 bases). The CDR3 is 14 amino acids. The germline V gene has CDR1 MGHRA and CDR2 YSYEKL. With 6 bases removed from V and 3 bases from J, the gap between germline ends came to 14 bases. The CDR3: CASSLEGLDTEAFF. CDR3 DNA: TGCGCCAGCAGTCTCGAGGGGCTGGACACTGAAGCTTTCTTT.

This clonotype was picked up many times. J is TRBJ2-5 and V is TRBV7-2; D is perhaps TRBD1 (6 bases). The V end was cut by 4 bases, the J end by 5 bases, with 14 bases between. Germline V lookup: CDR1 SGHTA, CDR2 FQGNSA. This CDR3 region has 14 residues. In DNA, the CDR3 is TGTGCCAGCAGCTCCCAGGGGCTCCGGGAGACCCAGTACTTC. Translated, it gives CASSSQGLRETQYF.

The V call is TRBV5-5, the J call TRBJ1-1, with D possibly TRBD1 on 5 matching bases. CDR1 is SGHKS and CDR2 is YYEKEE in the germline V gene (reference sequence). V lost 2 bases to trimming and J lost 3 bases, with 14 bases between them. The CDR3 extends over 15 amino acids. The CDR3 coding sequence is TGTGCCAGCAGCTTATTTCCCGGGGGAGACACTGAAGCTTTCTTT. As protein: CASSLFPGGDTEAFF.

This chain links TRBV2 with TRBJ2-5; D might be TRBD1 (6 bases). V was shortened by 8 bases and J by 1 base, with 11 bases between the two germline ends. CDR3 length equals 13 residues. CDR1 SNHLY and CDR2 FYNNEI come from the germline V gene. CDR3 bases: TGTGCCAGCCGTCGGGACATCCAAGAGACCCAGTACTTC. Translation gives CASRRDIQETQYF.

The rearrangement joins TRBV7-8 to TRBJ2-3; 9 bases fit TRBD2. Germline V lookup: CDR1 SGHVS, CDR2 FQNEAQ. V shed 4 bases and J 0 bases; nucleotides not matched to a gene: 5. CDR3 size: 16 residues. Here the CDR3 reads CASSSQTSGSTDTQYF. The CDR3 DNA follows: TGTGCCAGCAGCTCTCAAACTAGCGGGAGCACAGATACGCAGTATTTT.

This chain joins TRBV7-2 and TRBJ2-3; D could derive from TRBD1 or TRBD2 (5 bases each). V dropped 5 bases and J dropped 4 bases, with 19 bases sitting between them. Per germline, CDR1 SGHTA and CDR2 FQGNSA. The CDR3 consists of 16 residues. The DNA of the CDR3 is TGTGCCAGCAGCACTCCGGGACCCACTTGGGCAGATACGCAGTATTTT. It is translated as CASSTPGPTWADTQYF.

This chain connects TRBV7-9 to TRBJ2-6; D tentatively fits TRBD1 or TRBD2 (6 bases each). The germline V gene has CDR1 SEHNR and CDR2 FQNEAQ (reference sequence). The CDR3 spans 16 residues. V lost 3 bases and J lost 4, with 13 bases in between. CDR3 loop: CASSFTGADGANVLTF. CDR3 in DNA: TGTGCCAGCAGCTTTACGGGGGCTGACGGGGCCAACGTCCTGACTTTC.

There are a few counts of this clonotype. The rearrangement joins TRBV2 to TRBJ1-1, with D possibly being TRBD1 (5 bases). Trimming removed 6 bases at V and 0 bases at J, with 11 bases between. The CDR3 runs to 14 residues. Germline V gene sequence: CDR1 SNHLY, CDR2 FYNNEI. The CDR3 bases are TGTGCCAGCAGGGATGGACAAGTGAACACTGAAGCTTTCTTT. This gives the protein CASRDGQVNTEAFF.

There are a few counts of this clonotype. V is TRBV7-6 and J is TRBJ2-2; 12 bases line up with TRBD2. The CDR3 loop spans 16 amino acids. Germline loops: CDR1 SGHVS, CDR2 FNYEAQ. V lost 5 bases to trimming and J lost 4 bases; unmatched junction nucleotides: 5. The CDR3 bases are TGTGCCAGCAGCACCCGACTAGCGGGAGTCACCGGGGAGCTGTTTTTT. Encoded protein: CASSTRLAGVTGELFF.